Listed below are T cell receptor beta chains from one sample, sequenced in a study of CD8 T cells in ankylosing spondylitis. TCRdb redid the calling of the 5' RACE reads with MiXCR, one entry per CDR3 protein. The repertoire includes over 110,000 distinct CDR3 sequences, approximately 8.4% of them detected once, and more than 7% sits in the top ten. The sequenced sample consisted of synovial fluid, either unsorted or a sorted T cell fraction (not recorded which). These TCRs come from a male donor with ankylosing spondylitis. The CDR3 runs from the conserved cysteine through the conserved F or W. A D gene is named only where the DNA matches it firmly. Clone size appears in some rows only: once, few, many, or a class for an expanded clone.

d_gene,j_gene,abundance,v_gene,CDR3nt,CDR3aa
.,TRBJ2-1,few,TRBV5-6,TGTGCCAGCAGCTTGTCAGGGGGGACCCCCAATGAGCAGTTCTTC,CASSLSGGTPNEQFF
TRBD1,TRBJ2-3,few,TRBV5-1,TGCGCCAGCAGCTGGACAGGGGCAGATACGCAGTATTTT,CASSWTGADTQYF
TRBD2,TRBJ2-1,many,TRBV11-1,TGTGCCAGCAGCTTTAGCGGGGGGGCCATGAATGAGCAGTTCTTC,CASSFSGGAMNEQFF
TRBD2,TRBJ2-3,few,TRBV20-1,TGCAGTACGGTAGCGGGAGTGATCACAGATACGCAGTATTTT,CSTVAGVITDTQYF
.,TRBJ2-2,few,TRBV7-2,TGTGCCAGCAGCTACTACGGAGGAGGAAACACCGGGGAGCTGTTTTTT,CASSYYGGGNTGELFF
TRBD2,TRBJ2-5,.,TRBV5-1,TGCGCCAGCAGCTCGGAACTAGCGGTTACCCAAGAGACCCAGTACTTC,CASSSELAVTQETQYF
.,TRBJ2-1,.,TRBV20-1,TGCAGTGCTAGAGGGGGAAACTCCTACAATGAGCAGTTCTTC,CSARGGNSYNEQFF
.,TRBJ1-1,many,TRBV12-3/TRBV12-4,TGTGCCAGCAGTAGGGAGCGGGGTGAAGCTTTCTTT,CASSRERGEAFF
.,TRBJ2-7,.,TRBV7-2,TGTGCCAGCAGCTTAGAGGCCGAGTACGAGAAGTACTTC,CASSLEAEYEKYF
.,TRBJ2-7,few,TRBV5-5,TGTGCCAGCAGCCGCGGGACCCTCTACGAGCAGTACTTC,CASSRGTLYEQYF
.,TRBJ2-5,many,TRBV7-2,TGTGCCAGCAGCCCGGGGACGCCCGGGGCGACCCAGTACTTC,CASSPGTPGATQYF
.,TRBJ1-3,.,TRBV28,TGTGCCAGCAGCTCCCTCGGGGGAAGCACCATATATTTT,CASSSLGGSTIYF
.,TRBJ2-7,many,TRBV28,TGTGCCAGCCTCCCTTTAGAAACGGTCTCCTACGAGCAGTACTTC,CASLPLETVSYEQYF
.,TRBJ2-3,.,TRBV11-2,TGTGCCAGCAGCTTACGACACTTGAGCACAGATACGCAGTATTTT,CASSLRHLSTDTQYF
TRBD2,TRBJ2-5,few,TRBV12-3/TRBV12-4,TGTGCCAGCAGTAGCCTCTTAGCGGGAGAAATAGAGACCCAGTACTTC,CASSSLLAGEIETQYF
.,TRBJ1-2,.,TRBV7-2,TGTGCCAGCAGCTCGGGGACTACTCGGTATGGCTACACCTTC,CASSSGTTRYGYTF
.,TRBJ1-2,.,TRBV7-2,TGTGCCAGCAGCTTAACGGAGCAGAACTATGGCTACACCTTC,CASSLTEQNYGYTF
.,TRBJ2-5,many,TRBV5-6,TGTGCCAGCAGCCCTCCCCCACCGGGGACCCAGTACTTC,CASSPPPPGTQYF
.,TRBJ2-3,few,TRBV5-1,TGCGCCAGCAGCCCGGGGTCAGCGGATACGCAGTATTTT,CASSPGSADTQYF
TRBD1,TRBJ2-5,few,TRBV20-1,TGCAGTGCCCCGGGACAGTCACAAGAGACCCAGTACTTC,CSAPGQSQETQYF
.,TRBJ2-1,few,TRBV18,TGTGCCAGCTCAGAACACAGGGTTTCCTCCTACAATGAGCAGTTCTTC,CASSEHRVSSYNEQFF
.,TRBJ1-1,many,TRBV20-1,TGCAGTTTCAGCAGGGTCGGGAACACTGAAGCTTTCTTT,CSFSRVGNTEAFF
.,TRBJ2-1,many,TRBV18,TGTGCCAGCTCACCACCGGTGGTGATTGAGCAGTTCTTC,CASSPPVVIEQFF
.,TRBJ2-7,many,TRBV7-9,TGTGCCAGCAGCTTAGCGGACAGAGGGGCCTACGAGCAGTACTTC,CASSLADRGAYEQYF
TRBD2,TRBJ2-1,.,TRBV5-6,TGTGCCAGCCTTAATGCGGGAGCCTACAATGAGCAGTTCTTC,CASLNAGAYNEQFF
.,TRBJ2-5,few,TRBV20-1,TGCAGTGCTCAAGGGGGGCGAGAGACCCAGTACTTC,CSAQGGRETQYF
.,TRBJ2-3,.,TRBV11-2,TGTGCCAGCAGCTTAATTGCAGGGACTAGCACAGATACGCAGTATTTT,CASSLIAGTSTDTQYF
.,TRBJ2-5,many,TRBV21-1,TGTGCCAGGGACAGGCTGCGGGAGACCCAGTACTTC,CARDRLRETQYF
.,TRBJ2-3,.,TRBV11-2,TGTGCCAGCAACCCTTCCGGGCAGCCCACAGATACGCAGTATTTT,CASNPSGQPTDTQYF
TRBD1,TRBJ1-1,many,TRBV5-5,TGTGCCAGCAGCCCTCCTGGACACAGGGGCACTGAAGCTTTCTTT,CASSPPGHRGTEAFF
TRBD2,TRBJ2-7,.,TRBV11-2,TGTGCCAGCAGCTTATCCGGGACTACTTCCTACGAGCAGTACTTC,CASSLSGTTSYEQYF
TRBD2,TRBJ2-7,many,TRBV20-1,TGCAGTGCTAGCCCACGGGGGGTGGGACCCTACGAGCAGTACTTC,CSASPRGVGPYEQYF
TRBD1,TRBJ2-1,many,TRBV20-1,TGCAGTGCTAGTTTCCCGGGACAGGGGGATTACAATGAGCAGTTCTTC,CSASFPGQGDYNEQFF
.,TRBJ1-1,few,TRBV3-1,TGTGCCACCTGCCGAAGGGGTTTGGGCAACACTGAAGCTTTCTTT,CATCRRGLGNTEAFF
.,TRBJ2-1,few,TRBV7-2,TGTGCCAGCAGCTATAGGGGGGGCATCAATGAGCAGTTCTTC,CASSYRGGINEQFF
TRBD1,TRBJ2-2,many,TRBV7-2,TGTGCCAGCAGCTCCCGGGACAGCCTCACCGGGGAGCTGTTTTTT,CASSSRDSLTGELFF
.,TRBJ2-3,many,TRBV7-9,TGTGCCAGCACCCTTTCCGGGGACACAGATACGCAGTATTTT,CASTLSGDTDTQYF
.,TRBJ2-3,many,TRBV20-1,TGCAGTGCTAGCCGGGGACCAGGTTATAGGCAGTATTTT,CSASRGPGYRQYF
.,TRBJ2-7,few,TRBV7-9,TGTGCCAGCAGCCTTGAAGTTGAGCAGTACTTC,CASSLEVEQYF
.,TRBJ2-2,many,TRBV5-1,TGCGCCAGCAGCTCCGAGACCCTCGGGGAGCTGTTTTTT,CASSSETLGELFF
TRBD1,TRBJ1-1,few,TRBV27,TGTGCCATCAGACAGGGGCCCTACACTGAAGCTTTCTTT,CAIRQGPYTEAFF
.,TRBJ2-7,many,TRBV28,TGTGCCAGCAGAGACGGGAGCTCCTACGAGCAGTACTTC,CASRDGSSYEQYF
.,TRBJ2-1,few,TRBV5-5,TGTGCCAGCAGCTCAAGACAGGCCTACAATGAGCAGTTCTTC,CASSSRQAYNEQFF
.,TRBJ2-1,few,TRBV5-1,TGCGCCAGCAGCTTGGTGGACGGCAACAATGAGCAGTTCTTC,CASSLVDGNNEQFF
TRBD2,TRBJ2-3,few,TRBV12-5,TGTGCTAGTGGATTACAGCGGGGGCCAGGAGCAGATACGCAGTATTTT,CASGLQRGPGADTQYF
TRBD2,TRBJ2-7,.,TRBV6-1,TGTGCCAGCAGGAAGACGACTAGCGGAGGGTCGGGGCAGTACTTC,CASRKTTSGGSGQYF